The rows below give T cell receptor beta chains drawn from one sample of a study of human T cells and chemical hapten exposure. In TCRdb, the RACE reads were re-called with MiXCR into one record per CDR3 protein. Among 80,000 to 100,000 distinct CDR3 sequences listed, over 7.5% were seen once. Sample: whole blood, taken in connection with sensitization to the hapten diphenylcyclopropenone (DPC). All receptors come from a woman in her thirties or forties with alopecia areata. Some clones in this sample may be carry-over from other donors' samples. The CDR3 runs from the conserved cysteine through the conserved F or W. The D gene is left open where the match is weak. Where a row states a size, it is once, few, many or the class of an expanded clone; other rows omit it.

j_call: TRBJ2-6; v_call: TRBV7-9; cdr3_length: 10; clone_size: many; d_call: -; cdr3_aa: CASSLLVLTF; cdr3_nt: TGTGCCAGCAGCTTACTCGTCCTGACTTTC
j_call: TRBJ2-7; v_call: TRBV7-8; cdr3_length: 13; clone_size: many; d_call: -; cdr3_aa: CASSLQLSYEQYF; cdr3_nt: TGTGCCAGCAGCTTACAACTCTCCTACGAGCAGTACTTC
j_call: TRBJ2-5; v_call: TRBV10-3; cdr3_length: 11; clone_size: many; d_call: -; cdr3_aa: CAIRREETQYF; cdr3_nt: TGTGCCATTCGACGGGAAGAGACCCAGTACTTC
j_call: TRBJ1-1; v_call: TRBV10-3; cdr3_length: 13; clone_size: few; d_call: TRBD1; cdr3_aa: CAISAGQGAGAFF; cdr3_nt: TGTGCCATCAGCGCAGGACAGGGGGCGGGAGCTTTCTTT
j_call: TRBJ2-2; v_call: TRBV2; cdr3_length: 13; clone_size: -; d_call: -; cdr3_aa: CASGDLNTGELFF; cdr3_nt: TGTGCCAGCGGGGACTTGAACACCGGGGAGCTGTTTTTT
j_call: TRBJ1-5; v_call: TRBV20-1; cdr3_length: 16; clone_size: few; d_call: -; cdr3_aa: CSARSLQGWSNQPQHF; cdr3_nt: TGCAGTGCTAGATCTCTCCAGGGATGGAGCAATCAGCCCCAGCATTTT
j_call: TRBJ2-2; v_call: TRBV7-9; cdr3_length: 13; clone_size: few; d_call: -; cdr3_aa: CAIIFRGPGELFF; cdr3_nt: TGTGCCATCATATTTCGGGGGCCCGGGGAGCTGTTTTTT
j_call: TRBJ2-1; v_call: TRBV5-6; cdr3_length: 12; clone_size: few; d_call: -; cdr3_aa: CASSLARTRAFF; cdr3_nt: TGTGCCAGCAGCTTGGCCAGGACCCGTGCGTTCTTC
j_call: TRBJ2-6; v_call: TRBV6-5; cdr3_length: 13; clone_size: few; d_call: -; cdr3_aa: CASSYTWPDVLTF; cdr3_nt: TGTGCCAGCAGTTACACGTGGCCCGACGTCCTGACTTTC
j_call: TRBJ2-7; v_call: TRBV20-1; cdr3_length: 13; clone_size: many; d_call: TRBD2; cdr3_aa: CSATETSAYEQYF; cdr3_nt: TGCAGTGCCACCGAGACTAGCGCCTACGAGCAGTACTTC
j_call: TRBJ2-5; v_call: TRBV4-2; cdr3_length: 16; clone_size: -; d_call: -; cdr3_aa: CASSQGDFSMAETQYF; cdr3_nt: TGTGCCAGCAGCCAAGGGGACTTCAGTATGGCGGAGACCCAGTACTTC
j_call: TRBJ2-2; v_call: TRBV25-1; cdr3_length: 13; clone_size: many; d_call: -; cdr3_aa: CASSETRTGELFF; cdr3_nt: TGTGCCAGCAGTGAAACTAGGACCGGGGAGCTGTTTTTT
j_call: TRBJ2-7; v_call: TRBV12-3/TRBV12-4; cdr3_length: 16; clone_size: many; d_call: TRBD2; cdr3_aa: CASSNGGGFARYEQYF; cdr3_nt: TGTGCCAGCAGTAACGGGGGAGGGTTCGCTAGATACGAGCAGTACTTC
j_call: TRBJ1-1; v_call: TRBV28; cdr3_length: 16; clone_size: -; d_call: -; cdr3_aa: CASSLVTTGLNTEAFF; cdr3_nt: TGTGCCAGCAGTTTAGTTACAACAGGGTTGAACACTGAAGCTTTCTTT
j_call: TRBJ2-1; v_call: TRBV6-2/TRBV6-3; cdr3_length: 16; clone_size: many; d_call: TRBD2; cdr3_aa: CASSLTSGTAGNEQFF; cdr3_nt: TGTGCCAGCAGTTTGACTAGCGGGACTGCCGGCAATGAGCAGTTCTTC
j_call: TRBJ2-7; v_call: TRBV30; cdr3_length: 15; clone_size: few; d_call: -; cdr3_aa: CAWCPAAGNYYEQYF; cdr3_nt: TGTGCCTGGTGCCCCGCGGCAGGCAACTACTACGAGCAGTACTTC
j_call: TRBJ1-6; v_call: TRBV4-3; cdr3_length: 16; clone_size: -; d_call: TRBD1; cdr3_aa: CASSQGQDRANSPLHF; cdr3_nt: TGCGCCAGCAGCCAAGGCCAGGACAGGGCTAATTCACCCCTCCACTTT
j_call: TRBJ2-6; v_call: TRBV3-1; cdr3_length: 13; clone_size: few; d_call: -; cdr3_aa: CASSVKGANVLTF; cdr3_nt: TGTGCCAGCAGCGTGAAAGGGGCCAACGTCCTGACTTTC
j_call: TRBJ1-3; v_call: TRBV7-8; cdr3_length: 14; clone_size: -; d_call: -; cdr3_aa: CASSTGTGGNTIYF; cdr3_nt: TGTGCCAGCAGTACAGGAACGGGAGGAAACACCATATATTTT
j_call: TRBJ2-3; v_call: TRBV28; cdr3_length: 14; clone_size: many; d_call: -; cdr3_aa: CASSQPHRSMAQYF; cdr3_nt: TGTGCCAGCAGCCAACCCCATCGGAGCATGGCGCAGTATTTT
j_call: TRBJ1-1; v_call: TRBV5-6; cdr3_length: 14; clone_size: -; d_call: -; cdr3_aa: CASSFPQSPTEAFF; cdr3_nt: TGTGCCAGCAGCTTTCCTCAGTCACCCACTGAAGCTTTCTTT
j_call: TRBJ1-6; v_call: TRBV7-2; cdr3_length: 16; clone_size: many; d_call: -; cdr3_aa: CASSLERTDNNSPLHF; cdr3_nt: TGTGCCAGCAGCTTAGAGCGAACAGATAATAATTCACCCCTCCACTTT
j_call: TRBJ2-7; v_call: TRBV28; cdr3_length: 16; clone_size: many; d_call: TRBD2; cdr3_aa: CASMAGASGFSYEQYF; cdr3_nt: TGTGCCAGCATGGCGGGTGCTAGCGGGTTTTCCTACGAGCAGTACTTC
j_call: TRBJ1-2; v_call: TRBV5-5; cdr3_length: 15; clone_size: -; d_call: -; cdr3_aa: CASSLLGQANYGYTF; cdr3_nt: TGTGCCAGCAGCTTGTTAGGGCAGGCCAACTATGGCTACACCTTC
j_call: TRBJ1-5; v_call: TRBV6-6; cdr3_length: 17; clone_size: many; d_call: -; cdr3_aa: CASSYSYGGGGNQPQHF; cdr3_nt: TGTGCCAGCAGTTACTCGTATGGGGGGGGCGGTAATCAGCCCCAGCATTTT
j_call: TRBJ2-7; v_call: TRBV4-2; cdr3_length: 14; clone_size: many; d_call: -; cdr3_aa: CASSQDEAGYEQYF; cdr3_nt: TGTGCCAGCAGCCAAGATGAGGCAGGCTACGAGCAGTACTTC
j_call: TRBJ2-1; v_call: TRBV7-2; cdr3_length: 17; clone_size: -; d_call: TRBD2; cdr3_aa: CASSAGGLAGRPNEQFF; cdr3_nt: TGTGCCAGCAGCGCCGGGGGACTAGCGGGCCGACCCAATGAGCAGTTCTTC
j_call: TRBJ2-1; v_call: TRBV28; cdr3_length: 16; clone_size: many; d_call: TRBD1; cdr3_aa: CASRDGDRGLGNEQFF; cdr3_nt: TGTGCCAGCAGGGATGGGGACAGGGGGCTGGGGAATGAGCAGTTCTTC
j_call: TRBJ2-1; v_call: TRBV20-1; cdr3_length: 12; clone_size: many; d_call: -; cdr3_aa: CSAGTPYNEQFF; cdr3_nt: TGCAGTGCCGGAACACCGTACAATGAGCAGTTCTTC
j_call: TRBJ2-2; v_call: TRBV7-9; cdr3_length: 16; clone_size: few; d_call: TRBD2; cdr3_aa: CASSPTSGSKTGELFF; cdr3_nt: TGTGCCAGCAGCCCGACTAGCGGGAGTAAGACCGGGGAGCTGTTTTTT
j_call: TRBJ2-2; v_call: TRBV11-2; cdr3_length: 16; clone_size: few; d_call: -; cdr3_aa: CASSLNVGQNTGELFF; cdr3_nt: TGTGCCAGCAGCTTAAATGTAGGACAGAACACCGGGGAGCTGTTTTTT
j_call: TRBJ1-6; v_call: TRBV18; cdr3_length: 14; clone_size: many; d_call: -; cdr3_aa: CASSPRGANSPLHF; cdr3_nt: TGTGCCAGCTCTCCGCGTGGCGCCAATTCACCCCTCCACTTT
j_call: TRBJ1-3; v_call: TRBV5-5; cdr3_length: 11; clone_size: few; d_call: -; cdr3_aa: CASSARNTIYF; cdr3_nt: TGTGCCAGCAGCGCCAGAAACACCATATATTTT
j_call: TRBJ2-4; v_call: TRBV6-1; cdr3_length: 17; clone_size: -; d_call: -; cdr3_aa: CASSEATQAVAKNIQYF; cdr3_nt: TGTGCCAGCAGTGAAGCCACGCAGGCGGTAGCCAAAAACATTCAGTACTTC
j_call: TRBJ2-3; v_call: TRBV28; cdr3_length: 17; clone_size: many; d_call: TRBD1; cdr3_aa: CASSPLKTGISTDTQYF; cdr3_nt: TGTGCCAGCAGTCCATTAAAGACAGGGATCAGCACAGATACGCAGTATTTT
j_call: TRBJ2-5; v_call: TRBV15; cdr3_length: 15; clone_size: -; d_call: TRBD2; cdr3_aa: CATSRPTSGRETQYF; cdr3_nt: TGTGCCACCAGCAGACCGACTAGCGGGAGAGAGACCCAGTACTTC
j_call: TRBJ1-1; v_call: TRBV4-2; cdr3_length: 16; clone_size: -; d_call: -; cdr3_aa: CASSQDPHPMNTEAFF; cdr3_nt: TGTGCCAGCAGCCAAGACCCACACCCGATGAACACTGAAGCTTTCTTT
j_call: TRBJ1-5; v_call: TRBV28; cdr3_length: 16; clone_size: few; d_call: -; cdr3_aa: CASNRQGSYSNQPQHF; cdr3_nt: TGTGCCAGCAATAGGCAGGGGTCTTATAGCAATCAGCCCCAGCATTTT
j_call: TRBJ2-3; v_call: TRBV6-2/TRBV6-3; cdr3_length: 15; clone_size: -; d_call: TRBD2; cdr3_aa: CASSSGTSGTDTQYF; cdr3_nt: TGTGCCAGCAGTTCCGGGACTAGCGGCACAGATACGCAGTATTTT
j_call: TRBJ2-7; v_call: TRBV2; cdr3_length: 13; clone_size: many; d_call: TRBD2; cdr3_aa: CASSSGRAGEQYF; cdr3_nt: TGTGCCAGCAGTAGCGGGAGGGCTGGGGAGCAGTACTTC